What follows are 16 T cell receptor beta chains derived from one specimen sequenced in a study of long-term antiretroviral therapy in people with HIV. It was version v3.0 of the immunoSEQ assay that was run at survey level. The assay was immunoSEQ multiplex PCR, and TCRdb's table has in-frame clones only and misses some. Of 25,000 to 35,000 clones in the sample, more than 60% were seen once. The material sequenced was unsorted PBMCs, taken 3.1 years after starting antiretroviral therapy. Receptors were obtained from a woman aged 50 to 60 with HIV.

This chain links TRBV7-3 with TRBJ1-3; 8 nucleotides match TRBD1. CDR3 length: 15 amino acids. Germline CDR1 SGHTA, CDR2 FQGTGA. Trimming at V came to 5 bases and at J to 2 bases, leaving 5 bases not matched to a gene. This chain's CDR3 is CASSDGTGPGNTIYF. In DNA form, the CDR3 reads TGTGCCAGCAGCGACGGGACAGGCCCTGGAAACACCATATATTTT. The variable domain in full, completed from reference TRBV7-3 and TRBJ1-3, reads GAGVSQTPSNKVTEKGKYVELRCDPISGHTALYWYRQSLGQGPEFLIYFQGTGAADDSGLPNDRFFAVRPEGSVSTLKIQRTERGDSAVYLCASSDGTGPGNTIYFGEGSWLTVV.

In nucleotides, the CDR3 is TGTGCCAGCAGCTTAGTTGGGATCTCCTCCTACGAGCAGTACGTC. It yields the protein CASSLVGISSYEQYV. V and J are TRBV11-2 and TRBJ2-7; D is ambiguous. Germline V lookup: CDR1 SGHAT, CDR2 FQNNGV. The CDR3 length is 15 residues. The V end was cut by 1 base, the J end by 0 bases, with 10 bases between.

This clone was detected once. The rearrangement links TRBV7-7 to TRBJ2-2; 9 nucleotides agree with TRBD2. Germline V gene data show CDR1 as SSHAT and CDR2 as FNYEAQ (reference sequence). This CDR3 is 17 amino acids long. The trim removed 6 bases at V and 7 bases at J, leaving 15 bases unmatched. The CDR3 DNA sequence: TGTGCCAGCAGTCCCCTCGGGCGGGGGGGGCATGGCGGGGAGCTGTTTTTT. Translating gives CASSPLGRGGHGGELFF.

This chain connects TRBV4-1 to TRBJ1-4; 10 nucleotides match TRBD1. The V gene's germline CDR1 is MGHRA and CDR2 YSYEKL. V dropped 1 base and J dropped 3; count of bases not matched to a gene: 8. The CDR3 covers 18 residues. The CDR3 spells CASSQGQGASLPNEKLFF. CDR3 DNA sequence: TGCGCCAGCAGCCAAGGACAGGGGGCGAGCCTCCCTAATGAAAAACTGTTTTTT.

This clone was observed a handful of times. The chain combines TRBV4-1 with TRBJ2-7; no clear D gene. The CDR3 is 15 amino acids. Germline assignment: CDR1 MGHRA and CDR2 YSYEKL. V was cut by 1 base and J by 6 bases, with 16 bases left in between. The CDR3 bases are TGCGCCAGCAGCCAAGTCTACCCTACGCCACTCGAGCAGTACGTC. Translated: CASSQVYPTPLEQYV.

The chain uses TRBV11-3 and TRBJ1-6, with 7 bases matching TRBD1. Germline V gene data show CDR1 as SGHNT and CDR2 as YENEEA. CDR3 size: 14 residues. V lost 4 bases and J lost 5; bases outside the gene matches: 2. CDR3 in amino acids: CASSSTGDNSPLHF. The CDR3 DNA reads TGTGCCAGCAGCTCAACAGGGGATAATTCACCCCTCCACTTT.

The J gene is TRBJ1-6, the V gene TRBV6-1, with 9 bases that match TRBD1. The V segment lost 4 bases and the J segment 1 base; nucleotides outside the gene matches: 2. The CDR3 sequence is 16 residues long. Per germline, CDR1 MNHNS and CDR2 SASEGT. The CDR3 loop reads CASSGQGGSYNSPLHF. CDR3 DNA sequence: TGTGCCAGCAGTGGACAGGGGGGGTCCTATAATTCACCCCTCCACTTT.

This rearrangement joins TRBV29-1 to TRBJ2-5; TRBD2 might be the D (5 bases). Near its end, the DNA agrees better with TRBJ2-7, so the J call may be wrong. The length of the CDR3 is 13 residues. Germline-derived CDR1 and CDR2 are SQVTM and ANQGSEA. DNA for the CDR3: TGCAGCGTTGAAGATCCGGGGTCCTACGAGCAGTACTTC. Translation: CSVEDPGSYEQYF.

The chain carries TRBV5-4 and TRBJ1-6; 9 positions match TRBD1. Germline loops: CDR1 SGHNT, CDR2 YYREEE (reference sequence). CDR3 length: 14 residues. Trimming took 4 bases from V and 7 from J; bases not matched to a gene: 3. CDR3 sequence (DNA): TGTGCCAGCAGCCTAGGACAGGGGAATTCACCCCTCCACTTT. Translating it yields CASSLGQGNSPLHF.

The V and J genes are TRBV7-9 and TRBJ2-5; D not resolved. CDR1 and CDR2 (germline): SEHNR, FQNEAQ (reference sequence). Trimming removed 0 bases from V and 1 base from J, with 9 bases in between. The CDR3 spans 15 residues. CDR3 residues: CASSLALIPQETQYF. CDR3 bases: TGTGCCAGCAGCTTAGCGCTTATCCCCCAAGAGACCCAGTACTTC.

The chain couples TRBV9 to TRBJ2-2; TRBD2 aligns across 8 bases. Germline values: CDR1 SGDLS, CDR2 YYNGEE. With V trimmed by 3 bases and J by 4 bases, 5 bases remained unmatched. This CDR3 is 15 amino acids long. The CDR3 reads CASSETSVGTGELFF. CDR3 DNA sequence: TGTGCCAGCAGCGAGACTAGCGTAGGCACCGGGGAGCTGTTTTTT.

The chain recombines TRBV2 with TRBJ2-2; TRBD1 aligns across 8 bases. With 6 bases clipped from V and 1 base from J, the junction kept 4 bases outside the gene matches. In germline, CDR1 is SNHLY, CDR2 FYNNEI. CDR3 length: 15 residues. The DNA of the CDR3 is TGTGCCAGCAGAGCGACAGGGGTGAACACCGGGGAGCTGTTTTTT. Translated: CASRATGVNTGELFF.

This clone was observed a handful of times. CDR3 bases: TGTGCCAGCAAGGGCGGAAATAGCAATCAGCCCCAGCATTTT. As protein: CASKGGNSNQPQHF. This chain links TRBV6-1 with TRBJ1-5; D not certain. This CDR3 has 14 residues. The V end was cut by 7 bases, the J end by 0 bases, with 10 bases between. Germline V CDR1 and CDR2: MNHNS, SASEGT.

This chain links TRBV11-2 with TRBJ2-2; the D gene could be TRBD1 or TRBD2 (5 bases each). The CDR3 contains 13 residues. V shed 5 bases and J shed 1 base, with 5 bases lying between them. Germline V lookup: CDR1 SGHAT, CDR2 FQNNGV. CDR3 amino acids: CASSGGNTGELFF. CDR3 coding DNA: TGTGCCAGCAGCGGGGGGAACACCGGGGAGCTGTTTTTT.

The gene calls are TRBV18 and TRBJ1-1; 7 positions agree with TRBD1. V lost 3 bases to trimming and J lost 6 bases; unmatched junction nucleotides: 4. CDR1 is KGHSH and CDR2 is LQKENI in the germline V gene. This CDR3 spans 13 amino acids. The CDR3: CASSPERGPEAFF. For the CDR3, the DNA is TGTGCCAGCTCACCGGAAAGGGGGCCTGAAGCTTTCTTT.

The chain links TRBV5-1 to TRBJ2-2, with TRBD2 matching over 10 bases. There are 16 residues in the CDR3. CDR1 and CDR2 from the germline V gene are SGHRS and YFSETQ. Germline trimming cut 2 bases from V and 4 bases from J; bases unmatched to any gene: 5. CDR3 DNA: TGCGCCAGCAGCTTCGTAGCGGGGGGAAGCACCGGGGAGCTGTTTTTT. This gives the protein CASSFVAGGSTGELFF.